The 3 T cell receptor beta chains reported below all come from one sample, sequenced in a study of T cell changes during pregnancy in multiple sclerosis. The data were produced by immunoSEQ multiplex PCR, yet TCRdb's version contains in-frame clones alone and is incomplete. The data show about 89,000 clones, about 90% seen once. Source: peripheral blood, taken after pregnancy. These receptors were taken from a female donor in good health, enrolled as a control in a pregnancy study.

This chain uses TRBV7-9 with TRBJ1-4; TRBD1 matches 7 bases. The ends lost 6 bases at V and 8 bases at J; junction bases unmatched: 0. The CDR3 has 11 amino acids. Germline V gene sequence: CDR1 SEHNR, CDR2 FQNEAQ (reference sequence). For the CDR3, the DNA is TGTGCCAGCAGAGGGGGCGAAAAACTGTTTTTT. Its protein product is CASRGGEKLFF.

The chain couples TRBV10-2 to TRBJ2-7; D possibly corresponds to TRBD2 (5 bases). The V gene lost 2 bases and the J gene lost 2 bases, with 19 bases spanning the gap. Per germline, CDR1 WSHSY and CDR2 SAAADI. The CDR3 covers 17 residues. The CDR3 DNA reads TGCGCCAGCAGTGAGATTGGCGGGCGCAGGATGGCCTACGAGCAGTACTTC. Translated: CASSEIGGRRMAYEQYF.

The chain recombines TRBV28 with TRBJ2-7, with 7 bases identical to TRBD1. This CDR3 has 17 amino acids. After removal of 2 bases from V and 4 bases from J, the junction contained 14 bases not matched to a gene. CDR1 is MDHEN, CDR2 SYDVKM, per germline. The CDR3 sequence: CASSLQSRGTVLYEQYF. DNA for the CDR3: TGTGCCAGCAGTTTACAAAGTAGAGGGACAGTTTTATACGAGCAGTACTTC.